This passage covers 15 T cell receptor beta chains from one sample sequenced in a study of cytomegalovirus exposure and HLA in healthy donors. The PCR had 60 Vbeta and 13 Jbeta primers. Using immunoSEQ multiplex PCR, the repertoire was profiled, and TCRdb retains in-frame clones only, with some absent. The sample consists of about 130,000 clones, less than 80% of them appearing once. The sequencing input was PBMCs. The source is a man in his forties in good health and CMV-seropositive.

This chain uses TRBV6-5 with TRBJ2-4; the match to TRBD1 covers 9 bases. The ends lost 1 base at V and 7 bases at J; junction bases unmatched: 5. Germline CDR1 and CDR2: MNHEY and SVGAGI. The CDR3 consists of 15 residues. Here the CDR3 DNA reads TGTGCCAGCAGTTACTTGACAGGGGGGGCGAACATTCAGTACTTC. It yields the protein CASSYLTGGANIQYF.

This clone was recorded once. The chain employs TRBV13 and TRBJ2-2, with D maybe TRBD2 (5 bases). V lost 1 base and J lost 4, with 13 bases in between. The germline gives CDR1 PRHDT, CDR2 FYEKMQ (reference sequence). The CDR3 covers 16 residues. The CDR3 DNA reads TGTGCCAGCAGCTTAGAGTTAAGGGCGGGCACCGGGGAGCTGTTTTTT. Translated: CASSLELRAGTGELFF.

V usage is TRBV11-3 and J usage is TRBJ2-2, with no clear D. Germline V gene data show CDR1 as SGHNT and CDR2 as YENEEA. The V end was cut by 5 bases, the J end by 7 bases, with 14 bases between. This CDR3 is built from 14 residues. CDR3 region: CASSRMRSGGELFF. CDR3 nucleotides: TGTGCCAGCAGCAGGATGCGGTCGGGCGGGGAGCTGTTTTTT.

This chain connects TRBV7-9 to TRBJ2-5; D gene uncertain. The CDR3 runs to 15 residues. V dropped 4 bases and J dropped 2 bases, with 14 bases sitting between them. Germline V lookup: CDR1 SEHNR, CDR2 FQNEAQ (reference sequence). This CDR3 is CASSSGVRMQETQYF. The CDR3 coding sequence is TGTGCCAGCAGCTCTGGAGTTAGGATGCAAGAGACCCAGTACTTC.

This rearrangement joins TRBV4-2 to TRBJ1-6; D not certain. This CDR3 comprises 16 residues. V lost 4 bases to trimming and J lost 9 bases, with 19 bases between them. The germline V gene encodes CDR1 LGHNA and CDR2 YNFKEQ. CDR3 coding DNA: TGTGCCAGCAGCCTCGTAGGAGACCCAGTGGCTTCACCCCTCCACTTT. Translated, it gives CASSLVGDPVASPLHF.

This chain uses TRBV6-1 with TRBJ2-7, with 8 bases identical to TRBD1. After removal of 4 bases from V and 3 bases from J, the junction contained 11 bases not matched to a gene. This CDR3 has 16 residues. Germline values: CDR1 MNHNS, CDR2 SASEGT. CDR3 sequence reads: CASSGIRDRPYYEQYF. CDR3 nucleotide sequence: TGTGCCAGCAGTGGAATCCGGGACAGGCCGTACTACGAGCAGTACTTC.

This chain joins TRBV5-4 and TRBJ2-7; the D is unclear. CDR1 is SGHNT and CDR2 is YYREEE in the germline V gene (reference sequence). V was shortened by 0 bases and J by 0 bases, with 13 bases between the two germline ends. This CDR3 region has 16 residues. The CDR3: CASSLDPPSSSYEQYF. DNA for the CDR3: TGTGCCAGCAGCTTGGATCCCCCGTCCAGCTCCTACGAGCAGTACTTC.

This chain links TRBV7-6 with TRBJ1-1; no firm D call. The CDR3 length is 13 residues. V dropped 5 bases and J dropped 4 bases, with 11 bases sitting between them. Germline lookup yields CDR1 SGHVS and CDR2 FNYEAQ. CDR3 nucleotides: TGTGCCAGCAGCAGTTCGCGGAGCACTGAAGCTTTCTTT. This codes for CASSSSRSTEAFF.

V gene TRBV28 combines with J gene TRBJ1-6; D unresolved. The CDR3 has 11 amino acids. Germline V gives CDR1 MDHEN, CDR2 SYDVKM. V lost 9 bases and J lost 3, with 3 bases in between. This chain's CDR3 is CARYYNSPLHF. The DNA of the CDR3 is TGTGCCAGGTACTATAATTCACCCCTCCACTTT.

V is TRBV7-2 and J is TRBJ2-2; 8 bases agree with TRBD1. The germline V gene has CDR1 SGHTA and CDR2 FQGNSA. This CDR3 has 16 residues. V lost 6 bases, J lost 4 bases, and 10 bases stayed unmatched. CDR3 sequence (DNA): TGTGCCAGCAGGGAAACAGGGGGGATCGGCACCGGGGAGCTGTTTTTT. This sequence encodes CASRETGGIGTGELFF.

The sample holds one count of this clone. Mismatch with germline at one junction end may stem from a read error. V gene TRBV7-9 combines with J gene TRBJ2-7, with D perhaps matching TRBD1 (6 bases). The germline V gene has CDR1 SEHNR and CDR2 FQNEAQ (reference sequence). The length of the CDR3 is 11 residues. Here the CDR3 reads CSSSDRYEQYF. DNA for the CDR3: TGTTCCAGCAGTGACAGGTACGAGCAGTACTTC.

This sequence joins TRBV4-2 and TRBJ2-1; the match to TRBD2 covers 11 bases. This CDR3 is built from 16 residues. Losses at the gene ends were 0 bases for V and 8 bases for J; bases not matched to a gene: 6. Germline V gives CDR1 LGHNA, CDR2 YNFKEQ. CDR3 DNA: TGTGCCAGCAGCCAAGATGAGCTAGCGGGGGGCTATGAGCAGTTCTTC. Its translation is CASSQDELAGGYEQFF.

The J gene is TRBJ2-7, the V gene TRBV29-1; 10 bases align to TRBD1. Losses at the gene ends were 5 bases for V and 2 bases for J; bases not matched to a gene: 3. The CDR3 is made up of 13 amino acids. Germline loops: CDR1 SQVTM, CDR2 ANQGSEA. CDR3 in amino acids: CSVSGTGAYEQYF. In DNA form, the CDR3 reads TGCAGCGTTTCCGGGACAGGGGCCTACGAGCAGTACTTC.

The rearrangement uses TRBV7-7 and TRBJ2-2, with TRBD1 as a possible D gene (5 bases). Germline loops: CDR1 SSHAT, CDR2 FNYEAQ (reference sequence). Trimming took off 5 bases at V and 4 bases at J, with 8 bases between the two ends. CDR3 length: 13 amino acids. The CDR3 DNA sequence: TGTGCCAGCAGCCCGGACACCACCGGGGAGCTGTTTTTT. Its protein product is CASSPDTTGELFF.

The rearrangement joins TRBV5-1 to TRBJ1-2, with 12 bases identical to TRBD1. Germline CDR1 and CDR2: SGHRS and YFSETQ. The ends lost 7 bases at V and 11 bases at J; junction bases unmatched: 3. The length of the CDR3 is 11 residues. The CDR3 DNA sequence: TGCGCCAGCCGGGACAGGGGGCTTTACACCTTC. Translating gives CASRDRGLYTF.